Presented here are 16 T cell receptor beta chains from one specimen sequenced in a study of response to subunit inactivated influenza vaccine. TCRdb called the RT-PCR reads again in MiXCR, with one record for every CDR3 protein. The data hold 400,000 to 650,000 distinct CDR3 sequences, with under 8.5% observed a single time. The material sequenced was PBMCs from blood, taken less than 30 months after vaccination. All receptors come from a man aged 45-69 years who received an inactivated influenza vaccine.

The table lists this clonotype with a few counts. The genes are TRBV20-1 and TRBJ1-5; no definite D call. Germline V gene sequence: CDR1 DFQATT, CDR2 SNEGSKA (reference sequence). V dropped 0 bases and J dropped 4 bases, with 13 bases sitting between them. This CDR3 has 15 amino acids. The chain's CDR3 is CSARDGTLGNQPQHF. CDR3 coding DNA: TGCAGTGCTAGAGATGGCACTCTTGGGAATCAGCCCCAGCATTTT.

The rearrangement links TRBV7-9 to TRBJ1-2; 9 bases agree with TRBD1. The CDR3 is made up of 16 amino acids. From germline, CDR1 is SEHNR and CDR2 FQNEAQ (reference sequence). With V trimmed by 2 bases and J by 7 bases, 11 bases remained unmatched. CDR3 sequence: CASSLTPGQGGGGYTF. For the CDR3, the DNA is TGTGCCAGCAGCTTAACCCCGGGACAGGGAGGAGGTGGCTACACCTTC.

This clonotype appeared a few times. The CDR3 nucleotides read TGTGCCAGCAGCCCCCTACGGACTAGCGGGAGCTTTAAGGGTGAGCAGTTCTTC. Translation gives CASSPLRTSGSFKGEQFF. The genes are TRBV9 and TRBJ2-1; 13 bases map to TRBD2. Germline loops: CDR1 SGDLS, CDR2 YYNGEE. The V and J ends lost 4 bases and 9 bases, in that order; junction bases with no gene match: 16. This CDR3 contains 18 residues. Full variable domain (outside the CDR3, taken from reference TRBV9 and TRBJ2-1): DSGVTQTPKHLITATGQRVTLRCSPRSGDLSVYWYQQSLDQGLQFLIQYYNGEERAKGNILERFSAQQFPDLHSELNLSSLELGDSALYFCASSPLRTSGSFKGEQFFGPGTRLTVL.

Many counts were recorded for this clonotype. The chain couples TRBV6-5 to TRBJ2-3, with 11 nucleotides matching TRBD1. The CDR3 is made up of 15 amino acids. The junction had 3 bases not matched to a gene; V was cut back by 3 bases and J by 4 bases. The germline gives CDR1 MNHEY, CDR2 SVGAGI. DNA of the CDR3: TGTGCCAGCAGTTATGCGGGACAGGGGGCAGATACGCAGTATTTT. Its protein product is CASSYAGQGADTQYF.

This clonotype was recorded many times. This chain connects TRBV3-1 to TRBJ2-7; no clear D gene. Germline V CDR1 and CDR2: LGHDT, YNNKEL (reference sequence). The CDR3 contains 14 residues. The V end lost 0 bases, the J end lost 1 base, and 7 bases lay between the germline ends. In DNA, the CDR3 is TGTGCCAGCAGCCAAGACTCCGGTTCCTACGAGCAGTACTTC. Protein: CASSQDSGSYEQYF.

This clonotype was detected ten times or more. The chain links TRBV10-3 to TRBJ2-1; 9 bases are shared with TRBD2. Germline loops: CDR1 ENHRY, CDR2 SYGVKD. J gave up 0 bases and V 4 bases, and 1 base lay outside the gene matches. The CDR3 sequence is 15 residues long. The CDR3 is CAISVSGSSYNEQFF. DNA of the CDR3: TGTGCCATCAGTGTTAGCGGGAGCTCCTACAATGAGCAGTTCTTC.

This clonotype was counted only a few times. The chain combines TRBV20-1 with TRBJ2-2; TRBD2 agrees at 8 bases. Germline V lookup: CDR1 DFQATT, CDR2 SNEGSKA (reference sequence). The length of the CDR3 is 15 residues. V lost 0 bases, J lost 7 bases, and 7 bases stayed unmatched. CDR3: CSARDGRARSGELFF. The CDR3 bases are TGCAGTGCTAGAGACGGGAGGGCCAGGAGCGGGGAGCTGTTTTTT.

This chain joins TRBV4-3 and TRBJ2-1; 12 nucleotides line up with TRBD2. The CDR3 is 15 residues long. Germline assignment: CDR1 LGHNA and CDR2 YSLEER. V shed 6 bases and J 5 bases; nucleotides not matched to a gene: 5. CDR3 sequence reads: CASSPLAGGNNEQFF. In nucleotides, the CDR3 is TGCGCCAGCAGTCCACTAGCGGGAGGAAACAATGAGCAGTTCTTC.

This clonotype has a count of ten or more. For the CDR3, the DNA is TGTGCCAGCAGTGGAGGCGCCGGACTAGCGTTTTACAATGAGCAGTTCTTC. Its translation is CASSGGAGLAFYNEQFF. This sequence joins TRBV6-2 or TRBV6-3 and TRBJ2-1; 9 nucleotides align to TRBD2. CDR1 is MNHEY, CDR2 SVGEGT, per germline. Losses at the gene ends were 5 bases for V and 4 bases for J; bases not matched to a gene: 12. There are 17 residues in the CDR3.

This clonotype came up many times. V usage is TRBV7-9 and J usage is TRBJ2-7, with D perhaps being TRBD1 or TRBD2 (5 bases each). The CDR3 totals 14 residues. Germline V gives CDR1 SEHNR, CDR2 FQNEAQ (reference sequence). The V end lost 5 bases, the J end lost 1 base, and 12 bases lay between the germline ends. The CDR3 region has the DNA TGTGCCAGCAGCCCTCCGGGACGATCCTACGAGCAGTACTTC. It is translated as CASSPPGRSYEQYF.

The chain recombines TRBV10-3 with TRBJ2-1; D remains ambiguous. The V and J ends lost 3 bases and 9 bases respectively, with 9 bases between them. There are 12 residues in the CDR3. Germline V gene sequence: CDR1 ENHRY, CDR2 SYGVKD. For the CDR3, the DNA is TGTGCCATCAGTGATACCAAACCTGAGCAGTTCTTC. Residues: CAISDTKPEQFF.

This clonotype was seen more than once but under ten times. V usage is TRBV14 and J usage is TRBJ2-6; D call uncertain. V gave up 2 bases and J gave up 2 bases, with 7 bases separating them. Germline-derived CDR1 and CDR2 are SGHDN and FVKESK. The CDR3 extends over 15 amino acids. The CDR3 sequence: CASSQLGPGANVLTF. CDR3 sequence (DNA): TGTGCCAGCAGCCAACTCGGTCCTGGGGCCAACGTCCTGACTTTC. Full variable domain (outside the CDR3, taken from reference TRBV14 and TRBJ2-6): EAGVTQFPSHSVIEKGQTVTLRCDPISGHDNLYWYRRVMGKEIKFLLHFVKESKQDESGMPNNRFLAERTGGTYSTLKVQPAELEDSGVYFCASSQLGPGANVLTFGAGSRLTVL.

The table lists this clonotype with many counts. V is TRBV14 and J is TRBJ1-6, with D perhaps matching TRBD1 (6 bases). The CDR3 is 16 amino acids. Germline values: CDR1 SGHDN, CDR2 FVKESK. Between the trimmed V and J ends, which lost 1 base and 5 bases, there was a span of 12 bases. The CDR3 region has the DNA TGTGCCAGCAGCCAAGCACAGGGCGTCCATAATTCACCCCTCCACTTT. Encoded protein: CASSQAQGVHNSPLHF.

This clonotype was detected only a few times. CDR3 loop: CASSNPPGASNQPQHF. CDR3 in DNA: TGTGCCAGCAGCAACCCCCCAGGGGCGAGCAATCAGCCCCAGCATTTT. The chain has TRBV21-1 and TRBJ1-5; the table calls TRBD1, which could not be checked here. TRBV21-1 is assigned pseudogene status. CDR3 size: 16 residues.

This clonotype was recorded many times. V gene TRBV5-6 combines with J gene TRBJ1-1, with D perhaps TRBD1 (5 bases). The CDR3 consists of 16 residues. V gave up 4 bases and J gave up 6 bases, with 22 bases separating them. Germline V gene lookup returns CDR1 SGHDT and CDR2 YYEEEE. The CDR3 protein is CASSAVRTSGSAEAFF. The CDR3 coding sequence is TGTGCCAGCAGCGCGGTCAGGACATCGGGGTCCGCTGAAGCTTTCTTT.

The gene calls are TRBV12-3 or TRBV12-4 and TRBJ2-4; D call uncertain. V was clipped by 5 bases and J by 6 bases, with 17 bases between them. The length of the CDR3 is 15 residues. CDR3 coding DNA: TGTGCCAGCAGTCCTCGACGGCTAGTCGGAAACATTCAGTACTTC. Its translation is CASSPRRLVGNIQYF.